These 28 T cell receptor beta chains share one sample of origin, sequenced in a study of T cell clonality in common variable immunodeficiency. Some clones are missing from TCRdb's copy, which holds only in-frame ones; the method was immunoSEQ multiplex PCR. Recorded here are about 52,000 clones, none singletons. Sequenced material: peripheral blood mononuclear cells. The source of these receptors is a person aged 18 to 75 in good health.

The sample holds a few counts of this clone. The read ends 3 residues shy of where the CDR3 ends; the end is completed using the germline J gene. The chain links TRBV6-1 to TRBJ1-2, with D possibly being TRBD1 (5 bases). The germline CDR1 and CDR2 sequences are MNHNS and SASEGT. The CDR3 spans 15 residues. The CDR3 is CASSGEAGGYNDYTF. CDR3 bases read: TGTGCCAGCAGTGGAGAGGCGGGGGGTTACAATGAC.

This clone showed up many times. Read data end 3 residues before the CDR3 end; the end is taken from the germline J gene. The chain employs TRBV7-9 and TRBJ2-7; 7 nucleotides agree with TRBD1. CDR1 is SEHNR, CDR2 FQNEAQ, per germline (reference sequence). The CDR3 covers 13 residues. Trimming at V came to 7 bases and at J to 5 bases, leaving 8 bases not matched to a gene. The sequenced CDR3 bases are TGTGCCAGCAACCCCACAGGGGTGGACGAG. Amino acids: CASNPTGVDE. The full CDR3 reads CASNPTGVDEQYF. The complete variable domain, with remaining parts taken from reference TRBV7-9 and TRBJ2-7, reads DTGVSQNPRHKITKRGQNVTFRCDPISEHNRLYWYRQTLGQGPEFLTYFQNEAQLEKSRLLSDRFSAERPKGSFSTLEIQRTEQGDSAMYLCASNPTGVDEQYFGPGTRLTVT.

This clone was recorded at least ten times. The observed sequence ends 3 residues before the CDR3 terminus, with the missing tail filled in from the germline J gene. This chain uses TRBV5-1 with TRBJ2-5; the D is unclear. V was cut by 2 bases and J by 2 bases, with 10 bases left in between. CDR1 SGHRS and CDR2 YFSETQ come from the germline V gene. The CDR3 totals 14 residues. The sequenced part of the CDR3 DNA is TGCGCCAGCAGCTTTGGCGGCCCGCAAGAGACC. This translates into CASSFGGPQET. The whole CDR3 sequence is CASSFGGPQETQYF.

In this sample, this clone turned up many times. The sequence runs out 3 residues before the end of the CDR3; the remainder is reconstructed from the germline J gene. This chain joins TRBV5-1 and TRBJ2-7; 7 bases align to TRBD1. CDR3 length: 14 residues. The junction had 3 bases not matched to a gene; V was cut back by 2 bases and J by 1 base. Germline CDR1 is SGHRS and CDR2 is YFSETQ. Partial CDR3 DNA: TGCGCCAGCAGCTTACAGGGGCAATCCTACGAG. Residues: CASSLQGQSYE. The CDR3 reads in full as CASSLQGQSYEQYF. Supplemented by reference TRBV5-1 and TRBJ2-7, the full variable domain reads KAGVTQTPRYLIKTRGQQVTLSCSPISGHRSVSWYQQTPGQGLQFLFEYFSETQRNKGNFPGRFSGRQFSNSRSEMNVSTLELGDSALYLCASSLQGQSYEQYFGPGTRLTVT.

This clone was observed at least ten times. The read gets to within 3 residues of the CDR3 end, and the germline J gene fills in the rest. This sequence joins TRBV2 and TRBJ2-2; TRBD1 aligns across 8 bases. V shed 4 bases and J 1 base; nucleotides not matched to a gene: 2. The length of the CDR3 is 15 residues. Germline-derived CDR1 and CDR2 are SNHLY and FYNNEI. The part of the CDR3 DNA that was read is TGTGCCAGCAGTGTGGGGACAGGGAACACCGGGGAG. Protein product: CASSVGTGNTGE. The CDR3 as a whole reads CASSVGTGNTGELFF.

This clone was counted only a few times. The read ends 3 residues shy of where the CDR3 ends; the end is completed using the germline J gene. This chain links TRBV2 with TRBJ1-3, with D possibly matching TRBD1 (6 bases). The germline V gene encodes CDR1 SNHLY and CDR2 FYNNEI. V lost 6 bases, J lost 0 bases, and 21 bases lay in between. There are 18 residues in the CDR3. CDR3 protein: CASSSQQGRGFSGNTIYF. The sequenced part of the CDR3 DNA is TGTGCCAGCAGCAGTCAACAAGGAAGGGGGTTCTCTGGAAACACC.

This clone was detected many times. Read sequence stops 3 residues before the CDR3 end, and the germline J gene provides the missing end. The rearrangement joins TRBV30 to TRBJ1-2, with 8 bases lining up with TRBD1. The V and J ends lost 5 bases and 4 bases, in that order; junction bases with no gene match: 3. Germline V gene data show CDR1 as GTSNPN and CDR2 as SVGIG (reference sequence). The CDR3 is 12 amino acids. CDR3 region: CAWGDRGYGYTF. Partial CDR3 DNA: TGTGCCTGGGGAGACAGGGGCTATGGC.

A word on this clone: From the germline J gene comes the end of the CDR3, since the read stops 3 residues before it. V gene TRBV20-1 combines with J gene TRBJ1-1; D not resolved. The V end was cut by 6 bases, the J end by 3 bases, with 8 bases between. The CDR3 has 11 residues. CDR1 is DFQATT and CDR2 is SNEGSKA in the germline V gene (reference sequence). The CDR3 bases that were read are TGCAGTGCCGGACTTTACACTGAA. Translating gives CSAGLYTE. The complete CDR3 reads CSAGLYTEAFF.

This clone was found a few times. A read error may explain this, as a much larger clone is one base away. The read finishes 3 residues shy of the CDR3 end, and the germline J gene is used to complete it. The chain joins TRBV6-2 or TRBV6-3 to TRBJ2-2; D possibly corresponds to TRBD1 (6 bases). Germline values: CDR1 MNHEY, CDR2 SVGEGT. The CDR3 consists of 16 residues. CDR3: CASSKPGVKTDEKLFF. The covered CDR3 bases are TGTGCCAGCAGTAAACCAGGGGTTAAGACGGATGAAAAG.

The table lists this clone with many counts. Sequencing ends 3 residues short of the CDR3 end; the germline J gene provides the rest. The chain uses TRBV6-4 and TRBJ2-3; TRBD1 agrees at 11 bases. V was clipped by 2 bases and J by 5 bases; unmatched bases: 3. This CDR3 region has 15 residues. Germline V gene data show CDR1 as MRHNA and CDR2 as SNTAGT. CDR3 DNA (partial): TGTGCCAGCAGTGACGGACAGGGGGCGGTAGATACG. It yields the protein CASSDGQGAVDT. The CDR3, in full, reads CASSDGQGAVDTQYF.

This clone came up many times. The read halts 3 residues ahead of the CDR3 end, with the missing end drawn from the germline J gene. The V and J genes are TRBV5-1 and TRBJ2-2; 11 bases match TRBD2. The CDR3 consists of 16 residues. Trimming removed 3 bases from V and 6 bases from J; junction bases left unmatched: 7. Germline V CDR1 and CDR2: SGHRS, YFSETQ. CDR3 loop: CASSSLAGGGAGELFF. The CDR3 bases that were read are TGCGCCAGCAGCTCTCTAGCGGGAGGCGGAGCCGGGGAG.

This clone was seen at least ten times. The part of the CDR3 DNA that was read is TGCAGTGCTAGACCAGGACAGGGGGCAGCCAAAAACATT. This sequence encodes CSARPGQGAAKNI. The full CDR3 protein reads CSARPGQGAAKNIQYF. The rearrangement links TRBV20-1 to TRBJ2-4; 11 nucleotides line up with TRBD1. The read comes to an end 3 residues before the CDR3 does, leaving the germline J gene to fill in the end. After removal of 2 bases from V and 0 bases from J, the junction contained 3 bases not matched to a gene. The CDR3 runs to 16 residues. Germline lookup yields CDR1 DFQATT and CDR2 SNEGSKA (reference sequence).

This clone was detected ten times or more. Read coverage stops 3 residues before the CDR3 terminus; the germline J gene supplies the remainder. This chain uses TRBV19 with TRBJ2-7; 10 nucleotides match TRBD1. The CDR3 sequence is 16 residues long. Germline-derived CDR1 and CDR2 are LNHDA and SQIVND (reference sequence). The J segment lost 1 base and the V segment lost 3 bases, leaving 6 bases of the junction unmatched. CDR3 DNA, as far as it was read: TGTGCCAGTAGTATGGGACAGGGGCGATCGTCCTACGAG. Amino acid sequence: CASSMGQGRSSYE. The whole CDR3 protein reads CASSMGQGRSSYEQYF.

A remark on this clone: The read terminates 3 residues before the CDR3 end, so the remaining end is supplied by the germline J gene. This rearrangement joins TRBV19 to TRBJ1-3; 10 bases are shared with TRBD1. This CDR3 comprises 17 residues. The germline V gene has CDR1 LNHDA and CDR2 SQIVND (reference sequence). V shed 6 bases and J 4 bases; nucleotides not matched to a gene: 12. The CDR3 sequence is CASRLRQGALGGNTIYF. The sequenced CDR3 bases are TGTGCCAGTAGGCTAAGACAGGGGGCGCTGGGAGGAAACACC.

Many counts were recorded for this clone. The CDR3 spells CASSLAGVDIQYF. The covered CDR3 bases are TGTGCCAGCAGCTTGGCCGGGGTGGACATT. This chain joins TRBV7-9 and TRBJ2-4; weak D call: TRBD2 (5 bases). The read is 3 residues too short to cover the CDR3 end, so that end is filled in from the germline J gene. The CDR3 sequence is 13 residues long. Trimming took 3 bases from V and 8 from J, leaving 11 bases between them. The germline V gene has CDR1 SEHNR and CDR2 FQNEAQ (reference sequence).

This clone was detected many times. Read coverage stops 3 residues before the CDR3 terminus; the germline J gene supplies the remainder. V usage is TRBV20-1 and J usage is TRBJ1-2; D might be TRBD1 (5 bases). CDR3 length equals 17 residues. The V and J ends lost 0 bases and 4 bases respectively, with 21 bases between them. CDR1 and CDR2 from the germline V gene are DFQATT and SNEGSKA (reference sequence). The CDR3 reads CSARELGDRGASYGYTF. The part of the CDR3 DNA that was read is TGCAGTGCTAGAGAACTTGGGGATCGAGGGGCAAGCTATGGC.

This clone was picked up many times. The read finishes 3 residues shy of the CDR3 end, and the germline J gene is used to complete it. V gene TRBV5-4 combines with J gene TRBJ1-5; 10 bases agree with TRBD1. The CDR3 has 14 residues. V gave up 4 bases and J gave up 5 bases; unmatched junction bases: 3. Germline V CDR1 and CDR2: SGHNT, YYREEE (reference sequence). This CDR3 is CASSTGQGDQPQHF. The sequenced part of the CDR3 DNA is TGTGCCAGCAGCACTGGACAGGGGGATCAGCCC.

This CDR3 reads CASSIHMSNYGQYF. CDR3 DNA, as far as it was read: TGTGCCAGCAGCATTCATATGTCTAACTATGGT. This chain links TRBV7-9 with TRBJ2-4; no clear D. The read terminates 3 residues before the CDR3 end, so the remaining end is supplied by the germline J gene. The CDR3 covers 14 residues. The germline gives CDR1 SEHNR, CDR2 FQNEAQ (reference sequence).

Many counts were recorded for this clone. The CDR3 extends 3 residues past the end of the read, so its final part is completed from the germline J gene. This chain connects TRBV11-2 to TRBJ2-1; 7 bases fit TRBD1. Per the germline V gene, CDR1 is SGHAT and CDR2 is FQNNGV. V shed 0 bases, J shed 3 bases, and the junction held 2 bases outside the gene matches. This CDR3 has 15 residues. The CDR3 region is CASSLEGQNYNEQFF. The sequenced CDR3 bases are TGTGCCAGCAGCTTAGAGGGACAGAACTACAATGAG.

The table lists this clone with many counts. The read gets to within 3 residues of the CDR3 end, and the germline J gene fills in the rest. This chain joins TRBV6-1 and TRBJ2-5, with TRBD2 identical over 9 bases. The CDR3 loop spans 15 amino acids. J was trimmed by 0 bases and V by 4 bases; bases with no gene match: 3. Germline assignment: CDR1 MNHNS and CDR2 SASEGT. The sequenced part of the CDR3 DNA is TGTGCCAGCAGTGGACTAGCGGAGTACCAAGAGACC. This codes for CASSGLAEYQET. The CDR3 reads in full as CASSGLAEYQETQYF.

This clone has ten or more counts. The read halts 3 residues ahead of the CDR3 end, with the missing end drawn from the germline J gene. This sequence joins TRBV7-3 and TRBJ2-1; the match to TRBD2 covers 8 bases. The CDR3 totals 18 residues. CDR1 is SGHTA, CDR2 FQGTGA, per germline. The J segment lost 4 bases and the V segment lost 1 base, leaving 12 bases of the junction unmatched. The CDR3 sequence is CASSLIPGTSGFYNEQFF. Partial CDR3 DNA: TGTGCCAGCAGCTTAATTCCTGGTACTAGCGGATTTTACAATGAG.

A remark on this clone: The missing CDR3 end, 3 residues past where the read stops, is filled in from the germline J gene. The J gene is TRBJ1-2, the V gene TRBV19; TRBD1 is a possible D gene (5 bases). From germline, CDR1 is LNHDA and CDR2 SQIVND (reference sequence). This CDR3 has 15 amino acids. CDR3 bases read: TGTGCCAGTAGTGTTAGCGGGGGGTCCTACAATGAC. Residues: CASSVSGGSYND. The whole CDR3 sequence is CASSVSGGSYNDYTF.

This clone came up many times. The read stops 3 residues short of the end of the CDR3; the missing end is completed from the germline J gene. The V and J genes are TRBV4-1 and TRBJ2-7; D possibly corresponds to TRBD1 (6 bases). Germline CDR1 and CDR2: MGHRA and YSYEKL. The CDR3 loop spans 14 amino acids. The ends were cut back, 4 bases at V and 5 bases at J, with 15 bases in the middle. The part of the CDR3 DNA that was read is TGCGCCAGCAGCCGTATGGACAGAGTAGACGAG. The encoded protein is CASSRMDRVDE. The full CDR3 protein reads CASSRMDRVDEQYF.

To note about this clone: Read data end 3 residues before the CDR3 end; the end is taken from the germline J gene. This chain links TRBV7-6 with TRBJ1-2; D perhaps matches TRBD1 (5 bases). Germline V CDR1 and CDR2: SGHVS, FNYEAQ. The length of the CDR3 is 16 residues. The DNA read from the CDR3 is TGTGCCAGCAGCTTCCAAGGGACTAGCAACCGCGATGAC. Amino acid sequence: CASSFQGTSNRDD. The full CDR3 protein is CASSFQGTSNRDDYTF.

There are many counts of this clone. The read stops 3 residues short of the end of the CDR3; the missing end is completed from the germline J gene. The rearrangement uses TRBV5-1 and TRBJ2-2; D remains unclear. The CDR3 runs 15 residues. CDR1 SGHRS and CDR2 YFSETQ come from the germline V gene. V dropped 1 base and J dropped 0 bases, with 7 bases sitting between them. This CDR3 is CASSLPVSNTGELFF. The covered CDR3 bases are TGCGCCAGCAGCTTGCCCGTGTCGAACACCGGGGAG.

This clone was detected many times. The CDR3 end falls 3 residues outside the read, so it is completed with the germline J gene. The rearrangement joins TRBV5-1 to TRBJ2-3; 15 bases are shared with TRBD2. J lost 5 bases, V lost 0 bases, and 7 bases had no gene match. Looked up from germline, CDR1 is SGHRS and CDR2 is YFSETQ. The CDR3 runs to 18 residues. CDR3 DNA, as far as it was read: TGCGCCAGCAGCTTGGGCGGACTAGCGGGAGGGCCTCTAGATACG. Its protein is CASSLGGLAGGPLDT. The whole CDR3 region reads CASSLGGLAGGPLDTQYF.

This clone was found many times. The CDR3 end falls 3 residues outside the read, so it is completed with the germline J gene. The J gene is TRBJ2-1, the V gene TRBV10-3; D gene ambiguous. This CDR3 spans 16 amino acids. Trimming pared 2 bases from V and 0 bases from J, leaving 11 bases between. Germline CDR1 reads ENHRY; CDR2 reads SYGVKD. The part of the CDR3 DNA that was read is TGTGCCATCAGTGAGCGAGGCCTCAACTCCTACAATGAG. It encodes CAISERGLNSYNE. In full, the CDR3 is CAISERGLNSYNEQFF.

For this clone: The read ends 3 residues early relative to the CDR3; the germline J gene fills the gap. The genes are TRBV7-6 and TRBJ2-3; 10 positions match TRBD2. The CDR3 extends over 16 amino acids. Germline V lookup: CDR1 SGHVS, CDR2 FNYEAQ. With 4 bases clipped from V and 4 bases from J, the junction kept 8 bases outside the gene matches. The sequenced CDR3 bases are TGTGCCAGCAGCTCTTCTAGCGGGAGCGGGTCAGATACG. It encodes CASSSSSGSGSDT. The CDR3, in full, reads CASSSSSGSGSDTQYF.